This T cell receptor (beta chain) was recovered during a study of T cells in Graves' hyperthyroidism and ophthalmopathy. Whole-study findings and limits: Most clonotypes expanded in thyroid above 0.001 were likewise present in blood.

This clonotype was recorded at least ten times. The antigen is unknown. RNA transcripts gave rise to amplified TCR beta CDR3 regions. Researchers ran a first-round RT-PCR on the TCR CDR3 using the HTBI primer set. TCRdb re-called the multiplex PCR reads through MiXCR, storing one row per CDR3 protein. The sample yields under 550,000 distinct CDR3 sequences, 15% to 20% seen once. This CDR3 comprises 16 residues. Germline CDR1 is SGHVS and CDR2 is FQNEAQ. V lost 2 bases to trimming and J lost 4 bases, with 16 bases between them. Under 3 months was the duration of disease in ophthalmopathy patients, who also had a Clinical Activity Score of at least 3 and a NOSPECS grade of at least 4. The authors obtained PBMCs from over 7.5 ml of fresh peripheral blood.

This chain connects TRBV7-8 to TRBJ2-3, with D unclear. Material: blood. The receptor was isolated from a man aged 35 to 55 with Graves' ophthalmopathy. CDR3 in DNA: TGTGCCAGCAGCTTAAGCCGGCGAGCCCGAGCAGATACGCAGTATTTT. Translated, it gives CASSLSRRARADTQYF.